These 20 T cell receptor beta chains came from one sample sequenced in a study of blood T cell repertoires in COVID-19. Sequencing used immunoSEQ multiplex PCR; TCRdb keeps in-frame clones, though not all of them. Of about 240,000 clones listed, more than 75% were seen once; the top ten hold approximately 6.8%. Specimen: peripheral blood. The receptors were gathered from a woman in her 70s with active or convalescent COVID-19.

The chain uses TRBV7-2 and TRBJ2-2, with 7 bases matching TRBD1. The CDR3 has 14 amino acids. Looked up from germline, CDR1 is SGHTA and CDR2 is FQGNSA. Trimming took 4 bases from V and 4 from J; bases not matched to a gene: 3. CDR3 region: CASSWDSLTGELFF. CDR3 in DNA: TGTGCCAGCAGCTGGGACAGTCTCACCGGGGAGCTGTTTTTT. Full variable domain (missing parts from reference TRBV7-2 and TRBJ2-2): GAGVSQSPSNKVTEKGKDVELRCDPISGHTALYWYRQSLGQGLEFLIYFQGNSAPDKSGLPSDRFSAERTGGSVSTLTIQRTQQEDSAVYLCASSWDSLTGELFFGEGSRLTVL.

The V gene is TRBV9, the J gene TRBJ2-1; D is perhaps TRBD2 (5 bases). Germline lookup yields CDR1 SGDLS and CDR2 YYNGEE. V gave up 0 bases and J gave up 7 bases, with 11 bases separating them. The CDR3 runs to 14 residues. The CDR3 spells CASSVEAPGNEQFF. CDR3 DNA sequence: TGTGCCAGCAGCGTAGAGGCTCCGGGAAATGAGCAGTTCTTC.

The V call is TRBV18, the J call TRBJ1-1; 8 positions agree with TRBD1. Germline V gene data show CDR1 as KGHSH and CDR2 as LQKENI. The CDR3 is made up of 14 amino acids. V trimming: 1 base; J trimming: 5 bases; junction bases outside the gene matches: 3. CDR3 protein: CASSPQNRGTEAFF. For the CDR3, the DNA is TGTGCCAGCTCACCACAAAACAGGGGGACTGAAGCTTTCTTT.

This chain joins TRBV7-2 and TRBJ2-1; 8 bases are shared with TRBD2. J was trimmed by 4 bases and V by 2 bases; bases with no gene match: 16. CDR1 and CDR2 from the germline V gene are SGHTA and FQGNSA. The CDR3 covers 19 residues. The CDR3 region has the DNA TGTGCCAGCAGCTTACCTGCTCTTTTGCTAGCGGGTGAATACAATGAGCAGTTCTTC. This codes for CASSLPALLLAGEYNEQFF.

The chain couples TRBV28 to TRBJ2-3; D may be TRBD2 (6 bases). CDR1 and CDR2 from the germline V gene are MDHEN and SYDVKM. The ends were cut back, 3 bases at V and 6 bases at J, with 22 bases in the middle. The CDR3 is made up of 17 amino acids. The CDR3 DNA reads TGTGCCAGCAGTTTCACTAGCAAGCAAAGGTTCGTGGATACGCAGTATTTT. This gives the protein CASSFTSKQRFVDTQYF.

The genes are TRBV19 and TRBJ2-2, with 7 nucleotides matching TRBD1. The ends lost 5 bases at V and 8 bases at J; junction bases unmatched: 8. In germline, CDR1 is LNHDA, CDR2 SQIVND (reference sequence). CDR3 length equals 14 residues. CDR3 in amino acids: CASSLGQVLGELFF. The CDR3 coding sequence is TGTGCCAGTAGTCTAGGACAGGTTCTTGGGGAGCTGTTTTTT.

This clone was detected only a few times. The chain is built from TRBV5-1 and TRBJ1-2; D ambiguous. The V end lost 2 bases, the J end lost 8 bases, and 16 bases lay between the germline ends. Germline values: CDR1 SGHRS, CDR2 YFSETQ. The CDR3 is 14 amino acids. The CDR3 DNA reads TGCGCCAGCAGCTTAGGCTCCAACCGGGAAGGCTACACCTTC. Translated, it gives CASSLGSNREGYTF.

The chain combines TRBV7-8 with TRBJ2-2, with TRBD1 matching 9 bases. This CDR3 is 17 amino acids long. J was trimmed by 5 bases and V by 6 bases; bases with no gene match: 13. Germline CDR1 is SGHVS and CDR2 is FQNEAQ. The CDR3 DNA reads as TGTGCCAGCAGTGGAACCCAGGACAGGGGATGGACCGGGGAGCTGTTTTTT. It encodes CASSGTQDRGWTGELFF.

This chain uses TRBV10-3 with TRBJ2-1, with TRBD2 as a possible D gene (5 bases). This CDR3 spans 12 amino acids. Germline loops: CDR1 ENHRY, CDR2 SYGVKD. Deletions cut 4 bases from V and 7 bases from J, with 8 bases between. The CDR3 loop is CAISGESNEQFF. CDR3 DNA sequence: TGTGCCATCAGTGGGGAGTCAAATGAGCAGTTCTTC.

CDR3 protein: CASSSLTSTETQYF. The CDR3 DNA sequence: TGTGCCAGCAGTTCGTTGACTAGCACTGAGACCCAGTACTTC. The V call is TRBV27, the J call TRBJ2-5, with TRBD2 matching over 7 bases. The junction had 7 bases not matched to a gene; V was cut back by 4 bases and J by 5 bases. This CDR3 comprises 14 residues. The germline V gene encodes CDR1 MNHEY and CDR2 SMNVEV (reference sequence).

The V and J genes are TRBV5-3 and TRBJ1-2; D is possibly TRBD1 (5 bases). TRBV5-3 is an ORF for which the function is uncertain. V was clipped by 4 bases and J by 2 bases, with 12 bases between them. CDR3 size: 14 residues. The CDR3 sequence: CARSLRGPNYGYTF. CDR3 DNA: TGTGCCAGAAGCCTGCGGGGACCCAACTATGGCTACACCTTC.

This chain uses TRBV6-5 with TRBJ1-2; possible D gene TRBD1, 5 bases. The CDR3 sequence is 14 residues long. Germline loops: CDR1 MNHEY, CDR2 SVGAGI. The ends were cut back, 5 bases at V and 4 bases at J, with 14 bases in the middle. The CDR3, as DNA: TGTGCCAGCAGTCCGCGACAGATCGTCTATGGCTACACCTTC. It translates to CASSPRQIVYGYTF.

The chain employs TRBV29-1 and TRBJ1-1; D not resolved. Germline CDR1 and CDR2: SQVTM and ANQGSEA. CDR3 length equals 11 residues. V was clipped by 7 bases and J by 10 bases, with 16 bases between them. CDR3: CSATLGNGAFF. Here the CDR3 DNA reads TGCAGCGCTACGCTTGGCAATGGAGCTTTCTTT. The full variable domain, completed using reference TRBV29-1 and TRBJ1-1, is SAVISQKPSRDICQRGTSLTIQCQVDSQVTMMFWYRQQPGQSLTLIATANQGSEATYESGFVIDKFPISRPNLTFSTLTVSNMSPEDSSIYLCSATLGNGAFFGQGTRLTVV.

The chain uses TRBV7-2 and TRBJ2-7; maybe TRBD1 (5 bases). The germline V gene encodes CDR1 SGHTA and CDR2 FQGNSA. The CDR3 has 13 residues. Deletions cut 3 bases from V and 3 bases from J, with 9 bases between. The CDR3 is CASSLDTFYEQYF. CDR3 bases: TGTGCCAGCAGCTTGGACACCTTCTACGAGCAGTACTTC.

The chain has TRBV2 and TRBJ2-6; D perhaps matches TRBD1 (6 bases). Germline values: CDR1 SNHLY, CDR2 FYNNEI. The CDR3 extends over 14 amino acids. Trimming cost V 10 bases and J 2 bases, with 12 bases left between them. The CDR3 protein is CATTRQAGANVLTF. CDR3 coding DNA: TGTGCCACTACCCGACAGGCTGGGGCCAACGTCCTGACTTTC.

The chain combines TRBV3-1 (or the pseudogene TRBV3-2) with TRBJ2-3; D might be TRBD2 (6 bases). V was shortened by 2 bases and J by 4 bases, with 19 bases between the two germline ends. Per the germline V gene, CDR1 is LGHDT and CDR2 is YNNKEL (reference sequence). The CDR3 has 17 residues. The CDR3 here is CASSQLVVAGKADTQYF. CDR3 DNA: TGTGCCAGCAGCCAATTGGTGGTGGCGGGGAAAGCAGATACGCAGTATTTT.

The rearrangement uses TRBV3-1 (or the pseudogene TRBV3-2) and TRBJ2-2; a weak D match, TRBD1 (5 bases). The germline gives CDR1 LGHDT, CDR2 YNNKEL (reference sequence). The V end was cut by 0 bases, the J end by 4 bases, with 6 bases between. The CDR3 length is 14 residues. The CDR3 is CASSQETVTGELFF. CDR3 DNA: TGTGCCAGCAGCCAAGAGACAGTCACCGGGGAGCTGTTTTTT.

The rearrangement joins TRBV11-2 to TRBJ2-2; 7 bases are shared with TRBD2. Trimming removed 6 bases from V and 9 bases from J; junction bases left unmatched: 13. From germline, CDR1 is SGHAT and CDR2 FQNNGV. The CDR3 loop spans 15 amino acids. This CDR3 is CASRAAGRTPRELFF. The CDR3, as DNA: TGTGCCAGCAGGGCAGCGGGACGTACGCCTCGGGAGCTGTTTTTT. Full variable domain (rest looked up from reference TRBV11-2 and TRBJ2-2): EAGVAQSPRYKIIEKRQSVAFWCNPISGHATLYWYQQILGQGPKLLIQFQNNGVVDDSQLPKDRFSAERLKGVDSTLKIQPAKLEDSAVYLCASRAAGRTPRELFFGEGSRLTVL.

This clone was found once. J is TRBJ2-5 and V is TRBV3-1 (or the pseudogene TRBV3-2); TRBD2 agrees at 10 bases. V lost 4 bases, J lost 7 bases, and 12 bases stayed unmatched. The germline V gene encodes CDR1 LGHDT and CDR2 YNNKEL (reference sequence). This CDR3 is built from 16 residues. The DNA of the CDR3 is TGTGCCAGCAGCCGAGGCGAGCCTAGCGGGGGTGGGACCCAGTACTTC. Protein: CASSRGEPSGGGTQYF.

The V gene is TRBV5-4, the J gene TRBJ2-2; weak D call: TRBD2 (6 bases). V was shortened by 0 bases and J by 0 bases, with 6 bases between the two germline ends. This CDR3 has 15 amino acids. Per the germline V gene, CDR1 is SGHNT and CDR2 is YYREEE (reference sequence). The CDR3 spells CASSLGGANTGELFF. CDR3 bases: TGTGCCAGCAGCTTGGGCGGGGCGAACACCGGGGAGCTGTTTTTT.